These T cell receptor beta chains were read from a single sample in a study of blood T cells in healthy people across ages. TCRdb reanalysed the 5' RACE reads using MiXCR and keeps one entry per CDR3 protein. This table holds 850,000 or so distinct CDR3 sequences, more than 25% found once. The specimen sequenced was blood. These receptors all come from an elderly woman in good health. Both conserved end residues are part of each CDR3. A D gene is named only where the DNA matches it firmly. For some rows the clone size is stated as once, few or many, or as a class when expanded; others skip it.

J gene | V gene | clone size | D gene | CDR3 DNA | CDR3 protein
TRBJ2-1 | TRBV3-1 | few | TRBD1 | TGTGCCAGCAGCCCCAAAGGGCAGGGGGCCGGGTTCTTC | CASSPKGQGAGFF
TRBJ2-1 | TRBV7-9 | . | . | TGTGCCAGCAGCTTAAGTATCCCCGGGCCCCTAGGCCCTGAGCAGTTCTTC | CASSLSIPGPLGPEQFF
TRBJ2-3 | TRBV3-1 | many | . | TGTGCCAGCAGCCAAGCTAGCACAGATACGCAGTATTTT | CASSQASTDTQYF
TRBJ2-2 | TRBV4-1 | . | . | TGCGCCAGCAGCCAAGATCGCGGTTCCGGGGAGCTGTTTTTT | CASSQDRGSGELFF
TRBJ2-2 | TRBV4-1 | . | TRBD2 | TGCGCCAGCAGACCCATTGGGACTACGAACACCGGGGAGCTGTTTTTT | CASRPIGTTNTGELFF
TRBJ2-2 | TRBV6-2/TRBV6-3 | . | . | TGTGCCAGCAGTTACCCCGGGACCCAGGGGACCGGGGAGCTGTTTTTT | CASSYPGTQGTGELFF
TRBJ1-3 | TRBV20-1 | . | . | TGCAGTGCGTCCCCCGGGACAACTGGAAACACCATATATTTT | CSASPGTTGNTIYF
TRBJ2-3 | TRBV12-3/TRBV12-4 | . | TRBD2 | TGTGCCGGCAATCTAGCGGTGGGAGTAGATATGCAGTATTTT | CAGNLAVGVDMQYF
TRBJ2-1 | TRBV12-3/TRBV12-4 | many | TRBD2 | TGTGTAACACTAGCGGGGCCTTACAATGAGCAGTTCTTC | CVTLAGPYNEQFF
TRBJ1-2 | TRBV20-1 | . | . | TGCAGTGCTAGAGTGGGGGAGGTGTCCTATGGCTACACCTTC | CSARVGEVSYGYTF
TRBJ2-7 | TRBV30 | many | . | TGTGCCTGGAGTGTATCAACCTACGAGCAGTACTTC | CAWSVSTYEQYF
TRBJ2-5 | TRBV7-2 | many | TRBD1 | TGTGCCAGCAGCCCCCGACAGGGCCAGCGAGAGACCCAGTACTTC | CASSPRQGQRETQYF
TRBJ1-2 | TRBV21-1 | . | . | TGTGCCAGCAGCATCGACAGGGGGCGAGGCTACACCTTC | CASSIDRGRGYTF
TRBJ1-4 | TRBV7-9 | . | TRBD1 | TGTGCCAGCAGCTTAGAGGGGGCGAAGGGCCTCTCCGAAAAACTGTTTTTT | CASSLEGAKGLSEKLFF
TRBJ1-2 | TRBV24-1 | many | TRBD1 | TGTGCCACCAGTGATGGACAGGGGGAGAATGGCTACACCTTC | CATSDGQGENGYTF
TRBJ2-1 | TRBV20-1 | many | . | TGCAGTGCTAGAGTAGAGAGCTCCTACAATGAGCAGTTCTTC | CSARVESSYNEQFF
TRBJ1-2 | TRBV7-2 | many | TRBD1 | TGTGCCAGCAGCTTAGAGGGACAGGGTCCCGGTGGCTACACCTTC | CASSLEGQGPGGYTF
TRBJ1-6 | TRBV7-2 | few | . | TGTGCCAGCAGCCCACGTCGGGGATATAATTCACCCCTCCACTTT | CASSPRRGYNSPLHF
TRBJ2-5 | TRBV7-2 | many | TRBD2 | TGTGCCAGCAGCTCCGCGGGGGGGCACGAGACCCAGTACTTC | CASSSAGGHETQYF
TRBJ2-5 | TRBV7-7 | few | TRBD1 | TGTGCCAGCAGCCGGACAGGGGAGAAGGAGACCCAGTACTTC | CASSRTGEKETQYF
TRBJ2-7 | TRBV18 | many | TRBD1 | TGTGCCAGCTCACCTGCGGGGACAGGGGGCTCCGAGCAGTACTTC | CASSPAGTGGSEQYF
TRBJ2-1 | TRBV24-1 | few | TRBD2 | TGTGCCACCAGTGATTCCGGACTAGCGGGGGGGGGTGAGCAGTTCTTC | CATSDSGLAGGGEQFF
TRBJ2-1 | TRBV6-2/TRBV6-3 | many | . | TGTGCCAGCAGACTGGAGGGGGGATCCCATGAGCAGTTCTTC | CASRLEGGSHEQFF
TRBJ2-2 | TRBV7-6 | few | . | TGTGCCAGCAGCTTAGAACTGCCCACCGGGGAGCTGTTTTTT | CASSLELPTGELFF
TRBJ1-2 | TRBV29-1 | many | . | TGCAGCGTTGACGTGTACACCTTC | CSVDVYTF
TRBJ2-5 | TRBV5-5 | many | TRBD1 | TGTGCCAGCAGCTTGGCCCCCGGGACAGGGCAAGAGACCCAGTACTTC | CASSLAPGTGQETQYF
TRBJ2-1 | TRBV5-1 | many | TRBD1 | TGCGCCAGCAGCGCTGGACAGGGTTCAAGTGAGCAGTTCTTC | CASSAGQGSSEQFF
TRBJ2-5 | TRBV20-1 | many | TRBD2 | TGCAGTGCTAGAGAACCAAGGGGACTAGCGGGGGCCCGCCAAGAGACCCAGTACTTC | CSAREPRGLAGARQETQYF
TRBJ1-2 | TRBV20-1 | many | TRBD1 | TGCAGTGCCTCGACAGGGGGTAACTATGGCTACACCTTC | CSASTGGNYGYTF
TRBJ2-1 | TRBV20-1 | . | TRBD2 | TGCAGTGCTAACAATCCTCGACTAGCGGGTAACTACAATGAGCAGTTCTTC | CSANNPRLAGNYNEQFF
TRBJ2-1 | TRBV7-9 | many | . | TGTGCCAGCTCCATGGGGACGGGAAATGAGCAGTTCTTC | CASSMGTGNEQFF